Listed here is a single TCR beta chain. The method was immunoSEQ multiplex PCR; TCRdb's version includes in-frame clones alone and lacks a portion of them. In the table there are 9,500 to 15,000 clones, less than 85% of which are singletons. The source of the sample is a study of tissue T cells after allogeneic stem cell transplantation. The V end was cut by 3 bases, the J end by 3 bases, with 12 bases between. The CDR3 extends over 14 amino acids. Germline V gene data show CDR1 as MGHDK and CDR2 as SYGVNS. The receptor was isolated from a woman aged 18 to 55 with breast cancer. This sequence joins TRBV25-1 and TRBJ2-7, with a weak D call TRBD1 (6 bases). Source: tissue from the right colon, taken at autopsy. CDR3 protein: CASSDRTVIYEQYF. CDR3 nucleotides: TGTGCCAGCAGTGATCGGACAGTTATCTACGAGCAGTACTTC.